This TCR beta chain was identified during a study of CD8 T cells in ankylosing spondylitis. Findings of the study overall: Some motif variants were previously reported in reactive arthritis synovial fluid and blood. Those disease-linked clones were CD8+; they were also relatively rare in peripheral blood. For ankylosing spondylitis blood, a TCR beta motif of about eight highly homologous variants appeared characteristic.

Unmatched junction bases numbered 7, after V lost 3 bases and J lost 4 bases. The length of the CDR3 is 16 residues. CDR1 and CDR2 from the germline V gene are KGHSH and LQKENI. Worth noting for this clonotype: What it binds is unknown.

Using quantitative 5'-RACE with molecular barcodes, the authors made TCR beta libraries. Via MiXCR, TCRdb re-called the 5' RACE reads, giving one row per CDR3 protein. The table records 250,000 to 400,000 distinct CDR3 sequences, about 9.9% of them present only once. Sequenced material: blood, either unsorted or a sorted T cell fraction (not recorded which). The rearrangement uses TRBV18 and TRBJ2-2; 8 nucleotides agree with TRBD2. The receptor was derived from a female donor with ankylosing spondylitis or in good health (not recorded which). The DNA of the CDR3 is TGTGCCAGCTCACCCGTCGCGGGAGGTTTCACCGGGGAGCTGTTTTTT. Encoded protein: CASSPVAGGFTGELFF. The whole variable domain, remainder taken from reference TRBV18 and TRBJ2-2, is NAGVMQNPRHLVRRRGQEARLRCSPMKGHSHVYWYRQLPEEGLKFMVYLQKENIIDESGMPKERFSAEFPKEGPSILRIQQVVRGDSAAYFCASSPVAGGFTGELFFGEGSRLTVL.